Listed below are T cell receptor beta chains from one sample, sequenced in a study of blood T cell repertoires in COVID-19. Sequencing used immunoSEQ multiplex PCR; TCRdb keeps in-frame clones, though not all of them. Of about 670,000 clones in the sample, 90% are singletons; the top ten hold more than 0.25%. Sequences were obtained from peripheral blood. These receptor sequences come from a woman in her late teens or twenties with acute or convalescent COVID-19. Both conserved end residues are part of each CDR3. A D gene is named only where the DNA matches it firmly. Part of the rows lack a size; the others show once, few, many or a class for expanded clones.

V,length,D,size,J,DNA,CDR3
TRBV6-4,13,TRBD1,NA,TRBJ1-2,TGTGCCAGCAGTCCCAGACAGGGAGGAGGCTACACCTTC,CASSPRQGGGYTF
TRBV27,15,TRBD1,NA,TRBJ1-2,TGTGCCAGCAGGGAACAGGGGCCTCCCAACTATGGCTACACCTTC,CASREQGPPNYGYTF
TRBV20-1,14,NA,NA,TRBJ1-1,TGCAGTGCTAGTAGGGGGGGTCCCAACACTGAAGCTTTCTTT,CSASRGGPNTEAFF
TRBV7-8,16,NA,NA,TRBJ1-4,TGTGCCAGCAGCGCCCGGGGGGGTGCAACTAATGAAAAACTGTTTTTT,CASSARGGATNEKLFF
TRBV9,15,TRBD1,NA,TRBJ2-7,TGTGCCAGCAGCGGGCACCGGGACAGGCCCTACGAGCAGTACTTC,CASSGHRDRPYEQYF
TRBV5-6,12,NA,NA,TRBJ2-7,TGTGCCAGCAGCACGGGGGACTACGAGCAGTACTTC,CASSTGDYEQYF
TRBV12-3/TRBV12-4,13,NA,NA,TRBJ1-1,TGTGCCAGCAGCCCCGCTCCGGACACTGAAGCTTTCTTT,CASSPAPDTEAFF
TRBV5-4,13,NA,NA,TRBJ1-5,TGTGCCAGCAGCTTCGGGGGTGATCAGCCCCAGCATTTT,CASSFGGDQPQHF
TRBV7-8,16,TRBD1,NA,TRBJ2-7,TGTGCCAGCAGCCACCGGGACAGGGGTGGAAAATACGAGCAGTACTTC,CASSHRDRGGKYEQYF
TRBV3-1/TRBV3-2,18,NA,NA,TRBJ1-4,TGTGCCAGCAGCCAAGCGTCAGGGTCCTCCACAAATGGGGAAAAACTGTTTTTT,CASSQASGSSTNGEKLFF
TRBV7-3,16,TRBD2,NA,TRBJ2-2,TGTGCCAGCAGCCCGGGACTAGCGGGGGGAGCCGGGGAGCTGTTTTTT,CASSPGLAGGAGELFF
TRBV27,12,TRBD1,NA,TRBJ2-7,TGTGCCAGCAGGACAGGGTCCTACGAGCAGTACTTC,CASRTGSYEQYF
TRBV30,14,NA,NA,TRBJ1-2,TGTGCCTGGAGTGAGGAGCTAGAGGTCTATGGCTACACCTTC,CAWSEELEVYGYTF
TRBV3-1/TRBV3-2,14,TRBD1,NA,TRBJ1-1,TGTGCCAGCAGCCAAGACGACAGGGCCCCTGAAGCTTTCTTT,CASSQDDRAPEAFF
TRBV12-3/TRBV12-4,11,TRBD1,NA,TRBJ2-7,TGTGCCAGCAGCACAGGGGCCGGGCGAAACTTC,CASSTGAGRNF
TRBV18,18,TRBD1,NA,TRBJ2-2,TGTGCCAGCTCCCCCCGGGGGACAGGGAAGAGGAACACCGGGGAGCTGTTTTTT,CASSPRGTGKRNTGELFF
TRBV19,12,TRBD1,once,TRBJ1-1,TGTGCCAGTAGTCCCGACAGGGTTGTAACTTTCTTT,CASSPDRVVTFF
TRBV2,13,NA,NA,TRBJ1-2,TGTGCCAGCAGTGTAACGGACAGATTCGGCTACACCTTC,CASSVTDRFGYTF
TRBV19,15,TRBD1,NA,TRBJ1-1,TGTGCCAGTAGTATCGGACAGGGGGCGAACACTGAAGCTTTCTTT,CASSIGQGANTEAFF
TRBV9,17,TRBD2,NA,TRBJ2-2,TGTGCCAGCAGCTCCACCCTAGCGGGGGCCGGTGCCGGGGAGCTGTTTTTT,CASSSTLAGAGAGELFF
TRBV3-1/TRBV3-2,15,NA,NA,TRBJ1-4,TGTGCCAGCAGCCAAGGGTCGGGGACTAATGAAAAACTGTTTTTT,CASSQGSGTNEKLFF
TRBV7-7,16,TRBD1,NA,TRBJ2-5,TGTGCCAGCAGCCCAAAAGGGGGCTTAGGGCAAGAGACCCAGTACTTC,CASSPKGGLGQETQYF
TRBV5-6,14,NA,once,TRBJ1-1,TGTGCCAGCAGCGGGGAGTACTCGGGCACTGAAGCTTTCTTT,CASSGEYSGTEAFF
TRBV2,14,NA,NA,TRBJ2-3,TGTGCCAGCAGAAGGGACTCCATGGCAGATACGCAGTATTTT,CASRRDSMADTQYF
TRBV5-3,14,NA,NA,TRBJ2-1,TGTGCCAGAAGCTTGCCTCGGGGAAGAAATGAGCAGTTCTTC,CARSLPRGRNEQFF
TRBV6-5,15,TRBD2,NA,TRBJ2-3,TGTGCCAGCAGTTACCAGCGGGGTCGCACAGATACGCAGTATTTT,CASSYQRGRTDTQYF
TRBV29-1,13,NA,NA,TRBJ2-7,TGCAGCGTTTGGCAGGATAGCTCCTACGAGCAGTACTTC,CSVWQDSSYEQYF
TRBV5-6,16,NA,NA,TRBJ1-1,TGTGCCAGCAGCTCCCCAAGCTCCGCTCCGAACACTGAAGCTTTCTTT,CASSSPSSAPNTEAFF
TRBV19,18,TRBD1,NA,TRBJ1-5,TGTGCCAGTAGTATACCCTGGACAGGGAGCCCTCTAGGTCAGCCCCAGCATTTT,CASSIPWTGSPLGQPQHF
TRBV6-1,13,NA,NA,TRBJ1-2,TGTGCCAGCAGTGAAGGAACAGTCTATGGCTACACCTTC,CASSEGTVYGYTF
TRBV15,13,NA,few,TRBJ1-6,TGTGCCACCAGCAGAGACAATAATTCACCCCTCCACTTT,CATSRDNNSPLHF
TRBV18,15,NA,NA,TRBJ2-3,TGTGCCAGCTCACCGGGGACAATCGGCACAGATACGCAGTATTTT,CASSPGTIGTDTQYF
TRBV5-6,18,TRBD1,NA,TRBJ1-1,TGTGCCAGCAGCTTAATGACAGGGGTGTATTTCGTGAACACTGAAGCTTTCTTT,CASSLMTGVYFVNTEAFF
TRBV7-9,16,NA,NA,TRBJ1-3,TGTGCCAGCAACTCGTGGGGGCGAAGCTCTGGAAACACCATATATTTT,CASNSWGRSSGNTIYF
TRBV19,12,NA,NA,TRBJ1-1,TGTGCCAGTAGTATCGGAGTTTTTGAAGCTTTCTTT,CASSIGVFEAFF
TRBV3-1/TRBV3-2,15,NA,NA,TRBJ2-7,TGTGCCAGCAGCCAAGGTAGTACAGGTTTCCACGAGCAGTACTTC,CASSQGSTGFHEQYF
TRBV20-1,12,TRBD1,NA,TRBJ2-4,TGCAGTGCTAGTGGGACAGAAAACATTCAGTACTTC,CSASGTENIQYF
TRBV4-2,15,NA,NA,TRBJ1-2,TGTGCCAGCAGCCAAGAGCTAACAGGTTTCTATGGCTACACCTTC,CASSQELTGFYGYTF
TRBV30,16,NA,NA,TRBJ1-3,TGTGCCTGGAGTGCACCGACCGGGACACTCGGAAACACCATATATTTT,CAWSAPTGTLGNTIYF
TRBV5-4,16,TRBD1,NA,TRBJ1-1,TGTGCCAGCAGCTTACACCAATTACAGGGGGCTACTGAAGCTTTCTTT,CASSLHQLQGATEAFF
TRBV28,16,NA,NA,TRBJ2-1,TGTGCCAGCAGTTTATTATCCGGGGTCAGCTACAATGAGCAGTTCTTC,CASSLLSGVSYNEQFF
TRBV9,15,NA,NA,TRBJ1-4,TGTGCCAGCAGCGTCTCAGGGGCCCCTAATGAAAAACTGTTTTTT,CASSVSGAPNEKLFF
TRBV5-6,19,TRBD2,NA,TRBJ2-2,TGTGCCAGCAGCAATCCCAGGCTGAGCGCGGGGGGGCTAGTCGGGGAGCTGTTTTTT,CASSNPRLSAGGLVGELFF
TRBV7-3,13,NA,NA,TRBJ1-1,TGTGCCAGCAGCTTGGACAGAGACACTGAAGCTTTCTTT,CASSLDRDTEAFF
TRBV24-1,13,NA,NA,TRBJ1-2,TGTGCCACCAGTGAGAGGGGGAACTATGGCTACACCTTC,CATSERGNYGYTF
TRBV3-1/TRBV3-2,15,TRBD2,NA,TRBJ2-5,TGTGCCAGCAGCCAAATGGCGGGGGTTCTGGAGACCCAGTACTTC,CASSQMAGVLETQYF
TRBV12-3/TRBV12-4,12,NA,NA,TRBJ2-7,TGTGCCAGCAGTTCCCTTACCTACGAGCAGTACTTC,CASSSLTYEQYF
TRBV29-1,13,TRBD1,NA,TRBJ1-3,TGCAGCGCCGAGACAGGGACTGGAAACACCATATATTTT,CSAETGTGNTIYF
TRBV30,14,NA,NA,TRBJ1-3,TGTGCCTGGAGTGTACGTGGAGTTGGAAACACCATATATTTT,CAWSVRGVGNTIYF
TRBV4-3,14,NA,NA,TRBJ1-3,TGCGCCAGCAGCCAAGGCAGTTCTGGAAACACCATATATTTT,CASSQGSSGNTIYF